The present entry profiles one TCR beta chain with its context. Its target is not known. CDR3 regions of TCR beta were amplified from RNA transcripts. The first round was an RT-PCR with HTBI primers, and the second round was a multiplex PCR. TCRdb reprocessed the multiplex PCR reads with MiXCR, giving one entry per CDR3 protein. The sample shows about 400,000 distinct CDR3 sequences, around 18% of them seen only once. Germline CDR1 reads SGHTA; CDR2 reads FQGNSA. Trimming shortened V by 1 base and J by 5 bases, and 17 bases separated the two germline ends. The CDR3 length is 16 residues. These data come from a study of Graves' ophthalmopathy and Graves' hyperthyroidism. Points from the study as a whole: In blood appeared most of the expanded thyroid clonotypes whose frequency exceeded 0.001. Ophthalmopathy cases were distinguished from stable hyperthyroidism by a 13-signature model, reaching roughly 90% sensitivity and 65% to 83% specificity.

Diagnosis used clinical symptoms, serum thyroxine, TRAb, thyroid ultrasound and orbital computed tomography. Isolation of PBMCs was performed using 10 ml of fresh peripheral blood. The TCR was taken from a woman younger than 30 with Graves' ophthalmopathy. This sequence joins TRBV7-2 and TRBJ2-5; TRBD1 or TRBD2 may be the D gene (5 bases each). Sequencing input: peripheral blood. CDR3 residues: CASSLEGAGPGETQYF. The CDR3 DNA reads TGTGCCAGCAGCTTAGAGGGAGCCGGGCCAGGGGAGACCCAGTACTTC.